The next 24 T cell receptor beta chains were all read from a single sample in a study of T cell changes during pregnancy in multiple sclerosis. The method was immunoSEQ multiplex PCR; TCRdb's version includes in-frame clones alone and lacks a portion of them. This sample has about 42,000 clones, with 80% to 85% found just once. Sequencing used CD4+ T cells from peripheral blood mononuclear cells, obtained before pregnancy. Every receptor here comes from a female donor with multiple sclerosis, enrolled in a pregnancy study.

Concerning this clone itself: Other DNA sequences of this sample code for an identical CDR3. The CDR3 DNA is TGTGCCAGCTCACCACCAACAGGGTACTACGAGCAGTACTTC. Translated: CASSPPTGYYEQYF. This sequence joins TRBV18 and TRBJ2-7; weak D call: TRBD1 (6 bases). This CDR3 has 14 amino acids. Trimming removed 0 bases from V and 3 bases from J, with 9 bases in between. CDR1 KGHSH and CDR2 LQKENI come from the germline V gene.

This clone was found a few times. The rearrangement links TRBV30 to TRBJ1-1; 7 nucleotides agree with TRBD1. CDR3 length: 12 residues. V trimming: 8 bases; J trimming: 5 bases; junction bases outside the gene matches: 8. Germline loops: CDR1 GTSNPN, CDR2 SVGIG (reference sequence). The CDR3 protein is CAGDRDRTEAFF. For the CDR3, the DNA is TGTGCCGGGGACCGGGACAGAACTGAAGCTTTCTTT.

Written as DNA, the CDR3 is TGTGCCAGCTCACCACTCCAACAGAGCAGCACAGATACGCAGTATTTT. Its translation: CASSPLQQSSTDTQYF. The chain links TRBV18 to TRBJ2-3; D is ambiguous. CDR3 length: 16 residues. Germline CDR1 reads KGHSH; CDR2 reads LQKENI. Trimming left V 1 base short and J 0 bases short, with 11 bases between.

V and J are TRBV23-1 and TRBJ1-2; tentative D call: TRBD1 (5 bases). TRBV23-1 is filed as an ORF, its function uncertain. CDR3 length: 14 amino acids. Trimming removed 7 bases from V and 5 bases from J, with 17 bases in between. CDR3 region: CASTDSILGYGYTF. The CDR3, as DNA: TGCGCCAGCACTGACAGCATTTTAGGGTATGGCTACACCTTC.

Regarding this clone: A junction end diverges from the germline sequence, so it may reflect a read error. The chain is built from TRBV30 and TRBJ2-5, with 7 bases aligning to TRBD2. The germline CDR1 and CDR2 sequences are GTSNPN and SVGIG (reference sequence). This CDR3 spans 15 amino acids. The CDR3 coding sequence is TGTGCCTGGAGTGTACAGGCGGGGGAATTAGAGATCCAGTACTTC. Protein sequence: CAWSVQAGELEIQYF.

This chain joins TRBV7-9 and TRBJ2-5; perhaps TRBD1 as D (6 bases). The CDR3 sequence is 14 residues long. V dropped 5 bases and J dropped 5 bases, with 15 bases sitting between them. Germline CDR1 is SEHNR and CDR2 is FQNEAQ (reference sequence). The CDR3 DNA is TGTGCCAGCAGCAACCCCAGGGGCCTGGAGACCCAGTACTTC. Translation gives CASSNPRGLETQYF.

This clone was counted a single time. J is TRBJ1-2 and V is TRBV7-2; weak D call: TRBD1 (6 bases). The CDR3 runs to 12 residues. V gave up 5 bases and J gave up 8 bases, with 12 bases separating them. Germline V gene lookup returns CDR1 SGHTA and CDR2 FQGNSA. The CDR3 spells CASSHNQGGYTF. CDR3 sequence (DNA): TGTGCCAGCAGCCACAATCAGGGGGGCTACACCTTC. Filled out from reference TRBV7-2 and TRBJ1-2, the complete variable domain reads GAGVSQSPSNKVTEKGKDVELRCDPISGHTALYWYRQSLGQGLEFLIYFQGNSAPDKSGLPSDRFSAERTGGSVSTLTIQRTQQEDSAVYLCASSHNQGGYTFGSGTRLTVV.

This clone was seen a few times. The chain carries TRBV18 and TRBJ2-2; D is perhaps TRBD2 (5 bases). CDR1 is KGHSH and CDR2 is LQKENI in the germline V gene. V lost 3 bases and J 3 bases, leaving 17 bases between the germline ends. CDR3 length: 17 residues. The CDR3 sequence is CASSPRPGSKDTGELFF. Written as DNA, the CDR3 is TGTGCCAGCTCACCCCGCCCGGGAAGTAAAGACACCGGGGAGCTGTTTTTT.

The V gene is TRBV7-2, the J gene TRBJ1-2; tentative D call: TRBD1 (6 bases). The V gene's germline CDR1 is SGHTA and CDR2 FQGNSA. The CDR3 consists of 14 residues. Deletions cut 6 bases from V and 5 bases from J, with 16 bases between. The CDR3 coding sequence is TGTGCCAGCAGACCCCAGGGGAGAATATATGGCTACACCTTC. Its protein is CASRPQGRIYGYTF. The variable domain in full, with the rest retrieved from reference TRBV7-2 and TRBJ1-2, is GAGVSQSPSNKVTEKGKDVELRCDPISGHTALYWYRQSLGQGLEFLIYFQGNSAPDKSGLPSDRFSAERTGGSVSTLTIQRTQQEDSAVYLCASRPQGRIYGYTFGSGTRLTVV.

The rearrangement uses TRBV19 and TRBJ1-1, with TRBD1 as a possible D gene (6 bases). V was cut by 7 bases and J by 0 bases, with 9 bases left in between. Germline CDR1 is LNHDA and CDR2 is SQIVND (reference sequence). This CDR3 has 13 amino acids. This chain's CDR3 is CASIGGLNTEAFF. The CDR3 coding sequence is TGTGCCAGTATAGGGGGTTTGAACACTGAAGCTTTCTTT.

The J gene is TRBJ1-1, the V gene TRBV5-1; a weak D match, TRBD1 (5 bases). V gave up 2 bases and J gave up 5 bases, with 10 bases separating them. This CDR3 has 13 residues. The V gene's germline CDR1 is SGHRS and CDR2 YFSETQ. The chain's CDR3 is CASSFQGETEAFF. CDR3 sequence (DNA): TGCGCCAGCAGCTTTCAGGGTGAGACTGAAGCTTTCTTT.

The rearrangement links TRBV7-2 to TRBJ2-5; 8 bases agree with TRBD1. Per germline, CDR1 SGHTA and CDR2 FQGNSA. V trimming: 6 bases; J trimming: 4 bases; junction bases outside the gene matches: 7. This CDR3 comprises 14 residues. CDR3 coding DNA: TGTGCCAGCAGGACCCCAGGGGGCAGAGAGACCCAGTACTTC. It codes for CASRTPGGRETQYF.

This clone has just one count. This sequence joins TRBV5-1 and TRBJ1-6, with D perhaps TRBD1 (5 bases). With 0 bases removed from V and 0 bases from J, the gap between germline ends came to 10 bases. Germline values: CDR1 SGHRS, CDR2 YFSETQ. CDR3 size: 17 residues. CDR3 sequence: CASSLAQASSYNSPLHF. The CDR3 region has the DNA TGCGCCAGCAGCTTGGCACAGGCGAGCTCCTATAATTCACCCCTCCACTTT.

This chain uses TRBV29-1 with TRBJ1-2, with unresolved D. In germline, CDR1 is SQVTM, CDR2 ANQGSEA. The V end lost 6 bases, the J end lost 3 bases, and 11 bases lay between the germline ends. This CDR3 is 12 amino acids long. CDR3 coding DNA: TGCAGCGTCGCCTTCGCGTACTATGGCTACACCTTC. Residues: CSVAFAYYGYTF.

The J gene is TRBJ2-7, the V gene TRBV11-3; 9 nucleotides line up with TRBD1. CDR1 is SGHNT, CDR2 YENEEA, per germline. Trimming cost V 3 bases and J 4 bases; bases outside gene matches: 4. The CDR3 runs 14 residues. The CDR3 loop reads CASSFGTGNYEQYF. The CDR3 coding sequence is TGTGCCAGCAGCTTCGGGACAGGGAATTACGAGCAGTACTTC.

As DNA, the CDR3 is TGTGCCAGTATGGGACAGGGAGTACCCGGCTACACCTTC. It codes for CASMGQGVPGYTF. The chain employs TRBV19 and TRBJ1-2; TRBD1 aligns across 9 bases. The ends lost 7 bases at V and 8 bases at J; junction bases unmatched: 8. The CDR3 extends over 13 amino acids. From germline, CDR1 is LNHDA and CDR2 SQIVND (reference sequence).

This clone turned up a few times. The chain employs TRBV6-5 and TRBJ1-3; D gene uncertain. CDR3 length equals 16 residues. Trimming stripped 0 bases from V and 1 base from J, with 10 bases between. The germline V gene has CDR1 MNHEY and CDR2 SVGAGI. CDR3 loop: CASSYSNQASGNTIYF. In DNA, the CDR3 is TGTGCCAGCAGTTACTCGAACCAGGCGTCTGGAAACACCATATATTTT.

This clone occurred a few times. The rearrangement uses TRBV7-6 and TRBJ1-1, with 8 nucleotides matching TRBD1. The CDR3 runs to 14 residues. The V gene end was trimmed by 5 bases and the J gene end by 1 base; junction bases not matched to a gene: 3. The germline V gene has CDR1 SGHVS and CDR2 FNYEAQ. CDR3 coding DNA: TGTGCCAGCAGCCAAGACAGGGGGAACACTGAAGCTTTCTTT. Protein: CASSQDRGNTEAFF.

This clone was seen only once. The V call is TRBV19, the J call TRBJ2-2, with D possibly being TRBD1 (7 bases). The germline V gene encodes CDR1 LNHDA and CDR2 SQIVND (reference sequence). Trimming left V 7 bases short and J 8 bases short, with 20 bases between. The CDR3 runs 15 residues. The CDR3 here is CASNMNRGGEGELFF. The DNA for the CDR3 is TGTGCCAGTAACATGAACAGGGGAGGTGAAGGGGAGCTGTTTTTT. Variable domain in full (rest from reference TRBV19 and TRBJ2-2): DGGITQSPKYLFRKEGQNVTLSCEQNLNHDAMYWYRQDPGQGLRLIYYSQIVNDFQKGDIAEGYSVSREKKESFPLTVTSAQKNPTAFYLCASNMNRGGEGELFFGEGSRLTVL.

This chain uses TRBV19 with TRBJ2-7; D remains unclear. In germline, CDR1 is LNHDA, CDR2 SQIVND (reference sequence). This CDR3 has 13 residues. Trimming removed 1 base from V and 1 base from J, with 5 bases in between. The CDR3 bases are TGTGCCAGTAGTATAGCCCGTTCCTACGAGCAGTACTTC. Its protein product is CASSIARSYEQYF.

This chain uses TRBV11-3 with TRBJ2-1, with 10 bases identical to TRBD2. The CDR3 runs to 15 residues. Trimming at V came to 2 bases and at J to 9 bases, leaving 7 bases not matched to a gene. Germline V gene data show CDR1 as SGHNT and CDR2 as YENEEA. CDR3: CASSLRAGGFGEQFF. In DNA, the CDR3 is TGTGCCAGCAGCTTACGAGCGGGAGGGTTTGGTGAGCAGTTCTTC.

Only a few counts were recorded for this clone. CDR3 region: CASSSYDRAGSEQYF. In DNA form, the CDR3 reads TGTGCCAGCAGCTCGTATGACAGGGCAGGATCCGAGCAGTACTTC. This chain joins TRBV7-2 and TRBJ2-7, with 7 bases lining up with TRBD1. V lost 4 bases to trimming and J lost 6 bases; unmatched junction nucleotides: 12. The germline V gene has CDR1 SGHTA and CDR2 FQGNSA. The CDR3 is 15 amino acids. Together with reference TRBV7-2 and TRBJ2-7, the CDR3 gives the full variable domain: GAGVSQSPSNKVTEKGKDVELRCDPISGHTALYWYRQSLGQGLEFLIYFQGNSAPDKSGLPSDRFSAERTGGSVSTLTIQRTQQEDSAVYLCASSSYDRAGSEQYFGPGTRLTVT.

This rearrangement joins TRBV5-1 to TRBJ1-6, with D unresolved. The ends were cut back, 0 bases at V and 6 bases at J, with 7 bases in the middle. The CDR3 sequence is 14 residues long. Germline lookup yields CDR1 SGHRS and CDR2 YFSETQ. The CDR3 region has the DNA TGCGCCAGCAGCTTGGGACGGAGTAATTCACCCCTCCACTTT. It translates to CASSLGRSNSPLHF.

The genes are TRBV14 and TRBJ1-2, with D hard to call. The germline V gene has CDR1 SGHDN and CDR2 FVKESK. This CDR3 spans 14 amino acids. Trimming removed 4 bases from V and 3 bases from J, with 12 bases in between. CDR3: CASSLRERDYGYTF. In DNA form, the CDR3 reads TGTGCCAGCAGCCTCCGAGAGCGCGACTATGGCTACACCTTC.